Following are 17 T cell receptor beta chains from one sample sequenced in a study of shared clonotypes between healthy human individuals. The table came from immunoSEQ multiplex PCR; TCRdb's copy has only in-frame clones and leaves some out. The sample yields about 120,000 clones, 68% seen once. The specimen sequenced was memory CD8+ T cells sorted from blood. Subset: CD45RO+ cells pooled with CCR7-negative TemRA cells. The receptors here all came from a woman aged 25 to 39 in good health.

The chain joins TRBV5-4 to TRBJ2-5; D gene ambiguous. Near its end, the DNA agrees better with TRBJ2-7, so the J call may be wrong. The length of the CDR3 is 11 residues. Germline V gene sequence: CDR1 SGHNT, CDR2 YYREEE (reference sequence). The CDR3, as DNA: TGTGCCAGCAGCTCGACCCACGAGCAGTACTTC. It encodes CASSSTHEQYF.

This clone was picked up one time. This sequence joins TRBV19 and TRBJ2-7; TRBD2 matches at 9 bases. After removal of 3 bases from V and 4 bases from J, the junction contained 10 bases not matched to a gene. In germline, CDR1 is LNHDA, CDR2 SQIVND (reference sequence). The CDR3 totals 16 residues. CDR3 DNA sequence: TGTGCCAGTAGTATTTATAGCGGGAGTTACGGGTACGAGCAGTACTTC. This encodes CASSIYSGSYGYEQYF.

The V call is TRBV7-6, the J call TRBJ2-3; no clear D. CDR1 is SGHVS and CDR2 is FNYEAQ in the germline V gene. The CDR3 runs to 14 residues. With 1 base removed from V and 1 base from J, the gap between germline ends came to 6 bases. In nucleotides, the CDR3 is TGTGCCAGCAGCTTAGTTGGTGGCACAGATACGCAGTATTTT. Its translation is CASSLVGGTDTQYF. The variable domain in full, with the rest retrieved from reference TRBV7-6 and TRBJ2-3, is GAGVSQSPRYKVTKRGQDVALRCDPISGHVSLYWYRQALGQGPEFLTYFNYEAQQDKSGLPNDRFSAERPEGSISTLTIQRTEQRDSAMYRCASSLVGGTDTQYFGPGTRLTVL.

This clone occurred many times. The chain joins TRBV5-6 to TRBJ2-7; D is perhaps TRBD1 or TRBD2 (5 bases each). The ends were cut back, 4 bases at V and 1 base at J, with 18 bases in the middle. This CDR3 spans 16 amino acids. From germline, CDR1 is SGHDT and CDR2 YYEEEE. CDR3 in DNA: TGTGCCAGCAGCCGAGGGTTAGGGACGCAATCCTACGAGCAGTACTTC. It yields the protein CASSRGLGTQSYEQYF.

The table lists this clone with many counts. The chain is built from TRBV6-1 and TRBJ2-7, with D unresolved. The CDR3 totals 15 residues. Trimming removed 1 base from V and 0 bases from J, with 10 bases in between. CDR1 is MNHNS, CDR2 SASEGT, per germline. The CDR3: CASSEGASSSYEQYF. The DNA of the CDR3 is TGTGCCAGCAGTGAAGGCGCCTCGAGCTCCTACGAGCAGTACTTC.

J is TRBJ2-2 and V is TRBV5-1; 10 bases map to TRBD1. CDR1 and CDR2 (germline): SGHRS, YFSETQ. Trimming removed 7 bases from V and 3 bases from J; junction bases left unmatched: 6. This CDR3 contains 15 residues. The CDR3 DNA is TGCGCCAGCGGTACGGGACAGGGGCACACCGGGGAGCTGTTTTTT. Translation gives CASGTGQGHTGELFF. Complete variable domain (other parts from reference TRBV5-1 and TRBJ2-2): KAGVTQTPRYLIKTRGQQVTLSCSPISGHRSVSWYQQTPGQGLQFLFEYFSETQRNKGNFPGRFSGRQFSNSRSEMNVSTLELGDSALYLCASGTGQGHTGELFFGEGSRLTVL.

V usage is TRBV7-9 and J usage is TRBJ2-1; 11 positions agree with TRBD2. The CDR3 is made up of 18 amino acids. Germline V CDR1 and CDR2: SEHNR, FQNEAQ (reference sequence). Unmatched junction bases numbered 6, after V lost 2 bases and J lost 0 bases. CDR3 in amino acids: CASSLTLLAGDSYNEQFF. CDR3 bases: TGTGCCAGCAGCTTAACGTTACTAGCGGGAGACTCCTACAATGAGCAGTTCTTC.

The gene calls are TRBV5-8 and TRBJ1-3, with unresolved D. This CDR3 region has 14 residues. V gave up 4 bases and J gave up 0 bases, with 8 bases separating them. Germline loops: CDR1 SGHTS, CDR2 YDEGEE. Here the CDR3 reads CASSKTGSGNTIYF. In DNA form, the CDR3 reads TGTGCCAGCAGCAAAACTGGCTCTGGAAACACCATATATTTT.

This clone occurred many times. The rearrangement uses TRBV4-1 and TRBJ1-5; D might be TRBD1 (5 bases). Trimming took 4 bases from V and 6 from J, leaving 16 bases between them. The germline gives CDR1 MGHRA, CDR2 YSYEKL. The CDR3 totals 15 residues. The CDR3 coding sequence is TGCGCCAGCAGCCCCGGGTGGGGGGTCAGTCAGCCCCAGCATTTT. Translation gives CASSPGWGVSQPQHF.

This clone was counted only a few times. The chain recombines TRBV11-2 with TRBJ2-1; TRBD1 matches 7 bases. V trimming: 6 bases; J trimming: 0 bases; junction bases outside the gene matches: 5. Germline loops: CDR1 SGHAT, CDR2 FQNNGV. The CDR3 consists of 15 residues. This chain's CDR3 is CASSSQGFSYNEQFF. In DNA, the CDR3 is TGTGCCAGCAGTTCACAGGGGTTCTCCTACAATGAGCAGTTCTTC.

The chain uses TRBV19 and TRBJ2-1; D uncertain. CDR3 length: 15 amino acids. V lost 3 bases, J lost 5 bases, and 14 bases lay in between. Germline V CDR1 and CDR2: LNHDA, SQIVND (reference sequence). The CDR3 DNA reads TGTGCCAGTAGTATGATGGCCGAAAACCACAATGAGCAGTTCTTC. Translation gives CASSMMAENHNEQFF.

CDR3 region: CASSQDPVAAFGKTQYF. Here the CDR3 DNA reads TGCGCCAGCAGCCAAGATCCGGTCGCCGCCTTTGGGAAGACCCAGTACTTC. The chain combines TRBV4-1 with TRBJ2-5; D remains unclear. Germline V gene lookup returns CDR1 MGHRA and CDR2 YSYEKL. V lost 0 bases and J lost 6, with 20 bases in between. The CDR3 extends over 17 amino acids.

This chain joins TRBV19 and TRBJ1-1; D not resolved. Trimming removed 6 bases at V and 0 bases at J, with 17 bases between. The CDR3 has 16 residues. In germline, CDR1 is LNHDA, CDR2 SQIVND (reference sequence). The CDR3 sequence: CASSWPESPLNTEAFF. DNA of the CDR3: TGTGCCAGTAGCTGGCCCGAGTCGCCATTGAACACTGAAGCTTTCTTT.

This clone occurred a few times. The chain joins TRBV7-6 to TRBJ2-1; the D gene is possibly TRBD2 (5 bases). Looked up from germline, CDR1 is SGHVS and CDR2 is FNYEAQ. Trimming shortened V by 3 bases and J by 2 bases, and 8 bases separated the two germline ends. The CDR3 runs to 14 residues. CDR3 DNA: TGTGCCAGCAGCTTGGGAGAGACCTACAATGAGCAGTTCTTC. It yields the protein CASSLGETYNEQFF.

V and J are TRBV11-2 and TRBJ1-2, with D possibly matching TRBD1 (6 bases). The CDR3 contains 16 residues. Germline V gene sequence: CDR1 SGHAT, CDR2 FQNNGV. Trimming removed 1 base from V and 0 bases from J, with 12 bases in between. The CDR3 sequence: CASSLGPGQTNYGYTF. The CDR3 DNA reads as TGTGCCAGCAGCTTAGGCCCGGGACAAACTAACTATGGCTACACCTTC.

This chain connects TRBV4-2 to TRBJ2-7; 9 bases match TRBD2. With V trimmed by 0 bases and J by 0 bases, 0 bases remained unmatched. Germline CDR1 LGHNA, CDR2 YNFKEQ. This CDR3 comprises 15 residues. CDR3 in DNA: TGTGCCAGCAGCCAAGAGACTAGCGGCTCCTACGAGCAGTACTTC. Translating gives CASSQETSGSYEQYF.

This rearrangement joins TRBV5-1 to TRBJ1-1; D unclear. Germline V gene lookup returns CDR1 SGHRS and CDR2 YFSETQ. The V gene lost 4 bases and the J gene lost 0 bases, with 10 bases spanning the gap. The CDR3 loop spans 14 amino acids. This CDR3 is CASSTELMNTEAFF. CDR3 nucleotide sequence: TGCGCCAGCAGCACCGAACTGATGAACACTGAAGCTTTCTTT.